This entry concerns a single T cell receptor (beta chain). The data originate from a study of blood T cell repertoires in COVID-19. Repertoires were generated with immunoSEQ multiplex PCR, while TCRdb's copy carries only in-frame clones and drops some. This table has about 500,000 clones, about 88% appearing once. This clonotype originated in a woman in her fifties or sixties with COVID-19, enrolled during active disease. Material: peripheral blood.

CDR3 DNA: TGTGCCAGCAGCTCTAATAGCGGGGGGGCGGCAGATACGCAGTATTTT. This gives the protein CASSSNSGGAADTQYF. The chain carries TRBV7-3 and TRBJ2-3; 11 positions agree with TRBD2. The CDR3 has 16 amino acids. Germline assignment: CDR1 SGHTA and CDR2 FQGTGA. V shed 4 bases and J 4 bases; nucleotides not matched to a gene: 7.